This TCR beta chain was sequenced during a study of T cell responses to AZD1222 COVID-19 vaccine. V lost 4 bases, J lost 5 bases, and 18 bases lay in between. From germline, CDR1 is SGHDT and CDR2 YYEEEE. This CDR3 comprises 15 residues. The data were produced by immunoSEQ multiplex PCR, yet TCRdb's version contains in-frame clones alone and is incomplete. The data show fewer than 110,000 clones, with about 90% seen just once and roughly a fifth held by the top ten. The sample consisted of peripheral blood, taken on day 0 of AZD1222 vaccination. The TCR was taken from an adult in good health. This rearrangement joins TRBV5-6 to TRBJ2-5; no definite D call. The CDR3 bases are TGTGCCAGCAGCGAACGACGGTTAGGTGGGGAGACCCAGTACTTC. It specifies CASSERRLGGETQYF.